This T cell receptor beta chain was sequenced in a study of blood T cell repertoires in COVID-19. Across the whole study: Whether acute or convalescent, the COVID-19 samples came from the United States, Italy and Spain. PBMCs, B-cell-depleted T cells, or T cells provided the cDNA or gDNA that made up the material.

As handled by the study authors: Amplified reference gene primers provided the basis for estimating nucleated cell counts. Here immunoSEQ multiplex PCR was the method, and the copy in TCRdb shows in-frame clones only, minus some. V and J calls and clone size are those listed in that table; D and trimming were worked out from the DNA. The sample has about 61,000 clones; roughly 90% are singletons. This CDR3 spans 16 amino acids. J was trimmed by 6 bases and V by 1 base; bases with no gene match: 6. From germline, CDR1 is SGHNT and CDR2 YENEEA. Material for sequencing was peripheral blood. The receptor comes from a human donor in a cohort sampled during active COVID-19. This sequence joins TRBV11-3 and TRBJ2-2; TRBD2 aligns across 9 bases. The CDR3 bases are TGTGCCAGCAGCTTAGGACTAGCGGCAGGGCCCGGGGAGCTGTTTTTT. Amino acid sequence: CASSLGLAAGPGELFF. The entire variable domain, with the rest obtained from reference TRBV11-3 and TRBJ2-2, is as follows: EAGVVQSPRYKIIEKKQPVAFWCNPISGHNTLYWYLQNLGQGPELLIRYENEEAVDDSQLPKDRFSAERLKGVDSTLKIQPAELGDSAVYLCASSLGLAAGPGELFFGEGSRLTVL.